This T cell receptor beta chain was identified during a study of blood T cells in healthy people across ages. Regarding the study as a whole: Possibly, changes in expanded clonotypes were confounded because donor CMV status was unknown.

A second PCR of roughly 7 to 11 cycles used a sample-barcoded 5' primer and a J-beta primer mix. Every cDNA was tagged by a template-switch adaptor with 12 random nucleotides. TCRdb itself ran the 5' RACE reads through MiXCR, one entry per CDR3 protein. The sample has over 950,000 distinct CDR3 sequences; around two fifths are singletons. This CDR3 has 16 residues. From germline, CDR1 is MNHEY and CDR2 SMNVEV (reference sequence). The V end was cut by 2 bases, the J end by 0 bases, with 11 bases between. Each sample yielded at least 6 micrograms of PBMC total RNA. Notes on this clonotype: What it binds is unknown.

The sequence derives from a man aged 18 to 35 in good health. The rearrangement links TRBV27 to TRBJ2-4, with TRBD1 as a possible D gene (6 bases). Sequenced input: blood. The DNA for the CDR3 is TGTGCCAGCAGTTTAGGGGGCGACCTAGCCAAAAACATTCAGTACTTC. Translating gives CASSLGGDLAKNIQYF.